The 14 T cell receptor beta chains in this list originate from one sample, sequenced in a study of read filtering for tumor transcriptome and immune sequencing. From approximately 430 ng of RNA, a library with molecular barcoded alpha/delta and beta/gamma adaptors was made. TCRdb reprocessed the reads via MiXCR and lists one record per CDR3 protein. The sample shows 30,000 to 35,000 distinct CDR3 sequences, around 18% of them seen only once. Sequences were obtained from a population of CD138-negative cells sorted from bone marrow. These TCRs come from a donor at least 40 years old with multiple myeloma.

This clonotype was seen only a few times. Given a much more abundant clone one base away, this may be a read error. Since the CDR3 does not end with the conserved phenylalanine or tryptophan, this likely comes from a read error. CDR3 loop: CASSLGQGASNEQFS. CDR3 DNA: TGTGCCAGCAGCTTGGGACAGGGGGCGTCGAATGAGCAGTTCTCC. The rearrangement joins TRBV5-4 to TRBJ2-1, with 10 bases fitting TRBD1. CDR1 is SGHNT, CDR2 YYREEE, per germline (reference sequence). The CDR3 is 15 amino acids. The ends lost 0 bases at V and 7 bases at J; junction bases unmatched: 4.

This clonotype was found many times. The rearrangement uses TRBV25-1 and TRBJ1-1; no firm D call. Germline V gene lookup returns CDR1 MGHDK and CDR2 SYGVNS. V was pared by 7 bases and J by 6 bases, with 9 bases between. This CDR3 is built from 11 residues. In DNA, the CDR3 is TGTGCCAGCACTCGGTTCTCTGAAGCTTTCTTT. It yields the protein CASTRFSEAFF.

CDR3: CSAEGSGQAYEQYF. The CDR3 DNA reads TGCAGTGCCGAGGGATCTGGACAGGCCTACGAGCAGTACTTC. The V gene is TRBV20-1, the J gene TRBJ2-7; 7 positions agree with TRBD1. The CDR3 loop spans 14 amino acids. Germline V lookup: CDR1 DFQATT, CDR2 SNEGSKA (reference sequence). V gave up 6 bases and J gave up 2 bases; unmatched junction bases: 10.

In this sample, this clonotype turned up a few times. The chain is built from TRBV19 and TRBJ2-7, with D perhaps TRBD2 (6 bases). This CDR3 region has 16 residues. V shed 5 bases and J shed 2 bases, with 19 bases lying between them. The germline V gene encodes CDR1 LNHDA and CDR2 SQIVND (reference sequence). For the CDR3, the DNA is TGTGCCAGTAGTTACCAGCCGGGACTCGAAACCTACGAGCAGTACTTC. Amino acids: CASSYQPGLETYEQYF.

As concerns this clonotype: The CDR3 ends on some other residue instead of the conserved phenylalanine or tryptophan, so this is likely a read error. No DNA is shown, since the ends of the CDR3 on it are uncertain; the CDR3 is the one TCRdb lists. CDR3 protein: CASSAGEVGTEASL. This chain connects TRBV5-1 to TRBJ1-1; the table gives TRBD1 as D, unverified against the DNA. The CDR3 comprises 14 residues, both ends counted. Germline CDR1 and CDR2: SGHRS and YFSETQ.

This clonotype came up many times. The V call is TRBV28, the J call TRBJ2-2; TRBD1 aligns across 7 bases. This CDR3 has 18 residues. V lost 1 base, J lost 4 bases, and 12 bases stayed unmatched. Germline V gene lookup returns CDR1 MDHEN and CDR2 SYDVKM. Here the CDR3 reads CASSLSFGTVRRTGELFF. The CDR3 nucleotides are TGTGCCAGCAGTTTATCCTTTGGGACAGTACGACGCACCGGGGAGCTGTTTTTT.

This clonotype showed up many times. The chain has TRBV7-2 and TRBJ2-3, with 8 bases aligning to TRBD2. The CDR3 spans 15 residues. In germline, CDR1 is SGHTA, CDR2 FQGNSA. The junction had 5 bases not matched to a gene; V was cut back by 6 bases and J by 0 bases. The CDR3 nucleotides read TGTGCCAGCAGGAGAACTAGCGGTAGCACAGATACGCAGTATTTT. This sequence encodes CASRRTSGSTDTQYF.

A remark on this clonotype: A read error may account for a junction end that differs from germline. CDR3 sequence reads: CSARHSGRNRGERFF. The CDR3 DNA sequence: TGCAGTGCTAGGCACTCCGGGCGCAACCGAGGCGAGCGGTTTTTT. The chain is built from TRBV20-1 and TRBJ2-1; D possibly corresponds to TRBD2 (5 bases). There are 15 residues in the CDR3. Looked up from germline, CDR1 is DFQATT and CDR2 is SNEGSKA (reference sequence).

This clonotype was recorded many times. The V and J genes are TRBV7-8 and TRBJ2-7; D tentatively fits TRBD1 or TRBD2 (5 bases each). Per germline, CDR1 SGHVS and CDR2 FQNEAQ. The V end lost 5 bases, the J end lost 0 bases, and 17 bases lay between the germline ends. The CDR3 spans 16 residues. The CDR3 DNA is TGTGCCAGCAGCGTCGAAGGGACCGCTAGCTCCTACGAGCAGTACTTC. As protein: CASSVEGTASSYEQYF. Combining the CDR3 with reference TRBV7-8 and TRBJ2-7 gives the whole variable domain GAGVSQSPRYKVAKRGQDVALRCDPISGHVSLFWYQQALGQGPEFLTYFQNEAQLDKSGLPSDRFFAERPEGSVSTLKIQRTQQEDSAVYLCASSVEGTASSYEQYFGPGTRLTVT.

The chain uses TRBV29-1 and TRBJ2-1, with D possibly being TRBD2 (7 bases). V was cut by 6 bases and J by 4 bases, with 16 bases left in between. Per the germline V gene, CDR1 is SQVTM and CDR2 is ANQGSEA. The CDR3 sequence is 14 residues long. The CDR3 reads CSVLGGPGYNEQFF. Written as DNA, the CDR3 is TGCAGCGTCCTCGGGGGGCCGGGGTACAATGAGCAGTTCTTC.

About this clonotype: The CDR3 does not close with the conserved phenylalanine or tryptophan, likely indicating a read error. The chain combines TRBV3-1 with TRBJ2-6; the match to TRBD1 covers 7 bases. Germline V lookup: CDR1 LGHDT, CDR2 YNNKEL (reference sequence). The CDR3 has 15 residues. The CDR3 coding sequence is TGTGTCAGCAGCCGTGGACAGGTTGGGGCCAACGTCCTGACTCTC. Its protein product is CVSSRGQVGANVLTL.

The chain employs TRBV20-1 and TRBJ2-3; TRBD2 matches 13 bases. Unmatched junction bases numbered 6, after V lost 6 bases and J lost 6 bases. This CDR3 is 14 amino acids long. Germline CDR1 is DFQATT and CDR2 is SNEGSKA (reference sequence). This chain's CDR3 is CSATSGGAWDTQYF. The CDR3 DNA reads as TGCAGTGCCACTAGCGGGGGGGCCTGGGATACGCAGTATTTT.

This clonotype was seen ten or more times. The chain uses TRBV3-1 and TRBJ2-3; D call uncertain. This CDR3 has 11 residues. The germline V gene has CDR1 LGHDT and CDR2 YNNKEL (reference sequence). The V end lost 5 bases, the J end lost 2 bases, and 2 bases lay between the germline ends. This CDR3 reads CASSDTDTQYF. CDR3 DNA sequence: TGTGCCAGCAGCGACACAGATACGCAGTATTTT.

The sample holds many counts of this clonotype. The chain carries TRBV13 and TRBJ1-4; D gene unclear. V lost 3 bases and J lost 2, with 4 bases in between. CDR1 and CDR2 from the germline V gene are PRHDT and FYEKMQ (reference sequence). The CDR3 extends over 13 amino acids. This CDR3 is CASSFQTNEKLFF. The CDR3 bases are TGTGCCAGCAGCTTTCAGACTAATGAAAAACTGTTTTTT.